The 22 T cell receptor beta chains given below trace back to one sample, sequenced in a study of T-cell memory formation after mild COVID-19. TCRdb re-derived calls from the 5' RACE reads in MiXCR, one entry per CDR3 protein. The data show under 550,000 distinct CDR3 sequences, 15% to 20% seen once. Sequencing input: PBMCs or a T cell subset sorted from them (not recorded which). These receptors all stem from an adult woman who had mild COVID-19 (a few samples of this study predate the infection). Cell type and time point are not known.

This clonotype was seen a handful of times. The chain links TRBV13 to TRBJ2-3, with a tentative D call TRBD2 (6 bases). Germline V gives CDR1 PRHDT, CDR2 FYEKMQ (reference sequence). V lost 4 bases to trimming and J lost 3 bases, with 20 bases between them. This CDR3 is 17 amino acids long. The CDR3 loop reads CASSSRLVGGITDTQYF. The CDR3 bases are TGTGCCAGCAGCTCGAGACTAGTTGGGGGGATTACAGATACGCAGTATTTT.

This clonotype was observed a handful of times. The chain has TRBV18 and TRBJ1-5; TRBD1 aligns across 7 bases. The V gene's germline CDR1 is KGHSH and CDR2 LQKENI. Unmatched junction bases numbered 12, after V lost 3 bases and J lost 7 bases. The CDR3 covers 16 residues. Here the CDR3 DNA reads TGTGCCAGCTCACCTCTCCGGGCCAGGGGGAGCCAGCCCCAGCATTTT. Its translation: CASSPLRARGSQPQHF.

This clonotype has at least ten counts. V usage is TRBV5-1 and J usage is TRBJ2-3; 7 positions agree with TRBD2. V shed 4 bases, J shed 0 bases, and the junction held 5 bases outside the gene matches. Germline CDR1 and CDR2: SGHRS and YFSETQ. The CDR3 length is 15 residues. CDR3 region: CASSSGAISTDTQYF. Written as DNA, the CDR3 is TGCGCCAGCAGCAGCGGGGCTATTAGCACAGATACGCAGTATTTT.

In its sample, this clonotype was seen a few times. V and J are TRBV25-1 and TRBJ1-6; D is ambiguous. The V end lost 3 bases, the J end lost 8 bases, and 8 bases lay between the germline ends. CDR1 and CDR2 (germline): MGHDK, SYGVNS. The CDR3 is 13 residues long. The CDR3 sequence is CASSDRAHSPLHF. Written as DNA, the CDR3 is TGTGCCAGCAGTGATCGGGCGCATTCACCCCTCCACTTT. Full variable domain (remainder filled in from reference TRBV25-1 and TRBJ1-6): EADIYQTPRYLVIGTGKKITLECSQTMGHDKMYWYQQDPGMELHLIHYSYGVNSTEKGDLSSESTVSRIRTEHFPLTLESARPSHTSQYLCASSDRAHSPLHFGNGTRLTVT.

This sequence joins TRBV9 and TRBJ2-3, with D unresolved. The CDR3 sequence is 15 residues long. With 0 bases removed from V and 0 bases from J, the gap between germline ends came to 8 bases. The germline V gene has CDR1 SGDLS and CDR2 YYNGEE. The CDR3 sequence: CASSVALVSTDTQYF. CDR3 bases: TGTGCCAGCAGCGTAGCGTTAGTTAGCACAGATACGCAGTATTTT. The full variable domain, its missing parts supplied by reference TRBV9 and TRBJ2-3, is DSGVTQTPKHLITATGQRVTLRCSPRSGDLSVYWYQQSLDQGLQFLIQYYNGEERAKGNILERFSAQQFPDLHSELNLSSLELGDSALYFCASSVALVSTDTQYFGPGTRLTVL.

This clonotype was observed a few times. This sequence joins TRBV29-1 and TRBJ2-1; 8 bases are a match to TRBD2. There are 14 residues in the CDR3. The V and J ends lost 4 bases and 0 bases, in that order; junction bases with no gene match: 2. Looked up from germline, CDR1 is SQVTM and CDR2 is ANQGSEA. The CDR3 coding sequence is TGCAGCGTTGGCGGGGGGAGCTCCTACAATGAGCAGTTCTTC. As protein: CSVGGGSSYNEQFF.

The chain is built from TRBV6-5 and TRBJ2-7; 7 positions agree with TRBD2. Germline V gives CDR1 MNHEY, CDR2 SVGAGI. Trimming took 2 bases from V and 2 from J; bases not matched to a gene: 6. The CDR3 runs 15 residues. The CDR3 nucleotides are TGTGCCAGCAGTTACGGGAGGGGTAAAGCCTACGAGCAGTACTTC. This sequence encodes CASSYGRGKAYEQYF.

In this sample, this clonotype turned up a few times. The chain recombines TRBV20-1 with TRBJ1-1; D remains unclear. Trimming shortened V by 1 base and J by 5 bases, and 14 bases separated the two germline ends. CDR1 DFQATT and CDR2 SNEGSKA come from the germline V gene (reference sequence). This CDR3 has 14 amino acids. CDR3 protein: CSARGGRGVTEAFF. Written as DNA, the CDR3 is TGCAGTGCTAGAGGTGGCCGGGGAGTGACTGAAGCTTTCTTT.

The chain has TRBV27 and TRBJ2-3, with D unresolved. Trimming removed 0 bases from V and 2 bases from J, with 6 bases in between. The length of the CDR3 is 14 residues. Germline V gene lookup returns CDR1 MNHEY and CDR2 SMNVEV (reference sequence). The CDR3 reads CASSLSLYTDTQYF. The CDR3 coding sequence is TGTGCCAGCAGTTTATCGTTGTACACAGATACGCAGTATTTT.

CDR3 residues: CASRATGGNEQFF. CDR3 DNA sequence: TGTGCCAGCAGAGCTACAGGGGGCAATGAGCAGTTCTTC. The chain links TRBV7-9 to TRBJ2-1, with 8 bases identical to TRBD1. Per the germline V gene, CDR1 is SEHNR and CDR2 is FQNEAQ (reference sequence). The CDR3 has 13 residues. V gave up 6 bases and J gave up 6 bases; unmatched junction bases: 4.

J is TRBJ2-6 and V is TRBV4-3; D is perhaps TRBD1 or TRBD2 (6 bases each). CDR3 size: 21 residues. Germline V gene data show CDR1 as LGHNA and CDR2 as YSLEER. V lost 0 bases and J 0 bases, leaving 21 bases between the germline ends. The CDR3 DNA sequence: TGCGCCAGCAGCCAAGAGGGACTGTGGAGGGGGAAAAGCTCTGGGGCCAACGTCCTGACTTTC. Its translation: CASSQEGLWRGKSSGANVLTF.

The chain recombines TRBV4-3 with TRBJ2-7, with 11 bases aligning to TRBD2. The CDR3 is 17 residues long. V shed 2 bases, J shed 5 bases, and the junction held 11 bases outside the gene matches. CDR1 LGHNA and CDR2 YSLEER come from the germline V gene. The CDR3 DNA reads as TGCGCCAGCAGCCAACGAACAATAGCGGGAGGGCTTAACGAGCAGTACTTC. Its translation: CASSQRTIAGGLNEQYF.

The V call is TRBV9, the J call TRBJ2-1; TRBD2 is a possible D gene (6 bases). The CDR3 runs to 15 residues. Germline V gene lookup returns CDR1 SGDLS and CDR2 YYNGEE. V lost 1 base to trimming and J lost 0 bases, with 8 bases between them. The CDR3 DNA reads as TGTGCCAGCAGCGTATTGGGGGGCTCCTACAATGAGCAGTTCTTC. Protein sequence: CASSVLGGSYNEQFF. The complete variable domain, with remaining parts taken from reference TRBV9 and TRBJ2-1, reads DSGVTQTPKHLITATGQRVTLRCSPRSGDLSVYWYQQSLDQGLQFLIQYYNGEERAKGNILERFSAQQFPDLHSELNLSSLELGDSALYFCASSVLGGSYNEQFFGPGTRLTVL.

The rearrangement joins TRBV9 to TRBJ2-7, with 8 positions matching TRBD2. V shed 3 bases and J 4 bases; nucleotides not matched to a gene: 9. The germline CDR1 and CDR2 sequences are SGDLS and YYNGEE. The CDR3 has 15 amino acids. CDR3 residues: CASSAGTSVGYEQYF. The CDR3 DNA sequence: TGTGCCAGCAGCGCGGGGACTAGTGTGGGTTACGAGCAGTACTTC.

V gene TRBV7-9 combines with J gene TRBJ1-3; no definite D call. This CDR3 spans 14 amino acids. The V end was cut by 0 bases, the J end by 0 bases, with 3 bases between. Germline CDR1 and CDR2: SEHNR and FQNEAQ (reference sequence). The CDR3 here is CASSLARSGNTIYF. CDR3 nucleotides: TGTGCCAGCAGCTTAGCGCGCTCTGGAAACACCATATATTTT.

This clonotype was seen more than once but under ten times. This chain links TRBV5-1 with TRBJ2-7; 10 bases map to TRBD1. This CDR3 contains 15 residues. J was trimmed by 5 bases and V by 2 bases; bases with no gene match: 7. Germline lookup yields CDR1 SGHRS and CDR2 YFSETQ. The CDR3 nucleotides read TGCGCCAGCAGCTTCGGACAGGGGGGGATGAACGAGCAGTACTTC. Protein product: CASSFGQGGMNEQYF.

This clonotype appeared a few times. The gene calls are TRBV14 and TRBJ2-7, with unresolved D. The germline CDR1 and CDR2 sequences are SGHDN and FVKESK. CDR3 length: 13 amino acids. V was cut by 4 bases and J by 5 bases, with 12 bases left in between. Here the CDR3 DNA reads TGTGCCAGCAGCCCCCGGGTGACAAACGAGCAGTACTTC. It yields the protein CASSPRVTNEQYF.

This chain uses TRBV12-3 or TRBV12-4 with TRBJ2-7; TRBD1 agrees at 11 bases. The CDR3 consists of 14 residues. Unmatched junction bases numbered 6, after V lost 5 bases and J lost 6 bases. CDR3 amino acids: CASSPGQGALEQYF. The CDR3 nucleotides are TGTGCCAGCAGTCCTGGACAGGGGGCACTCGAGCAGTACTTC.

The sample holds a few counts of this clonotype. This chain uses TRBV5-1 with TRBJ2-1, with 9 positions matching TRBD2. The V gene end was trimmed by 2 bases and the J gene end by 2 bases; junction bases not matched to a gene: 5. Germline-derived CDR1 and CDR2 are SGHRS and YFSETQ. The CDR3 consists of 16 residues. The chain's CDR3 is CASSLGLATTYNEQFF. In nucleotides, the CDR3 is TGCGCCAGCAGCTTAGGACTAGCGACAACCTACAATGAGCAGTTCTTC.

This clonotype was detected only a few times. This chain uses TRBV12-3 or TRBV12-4 with TRBJ2-1, with D tentatively TRBD2 (6 bases). The CDR3 is made up of 14 amino acids. V was trimmed by 1 base and J by 9 bases, leaving 13 bases between them. CDR3 loop: CASSLGASDGEQFF. The CDR3 nucleotides are TGTGCCAGCAGTTTAGGGGCTAGCGATGGTGAGCAGTTCTTC.

This clonotype occurred a few times. The CDR3 DNA reads TGTGCCAGCAGCTTAAACTCAGGGGATAGCGAGCAGTACTTC. Translation: CASSLNSGDSEQYF. This chain uses TRBV7-8 with TRBJ2-7, with a tentative D call TRBD1 (6 bases). V lost 2 bases and J lost 6, with 14 bases in between. There are 14 residues in the CDR3. CDR1 is SGHVS and CDR2 is FQNEAQ in the germline V gene.

V and J are TRBV5-5 and TRBJ2-4; D remains ambiguous. Germline values: CDR1 SGHKS, CDR2 YYEKEE (reference sequence). CDR3 length: 18 amino acids. V lost 2 bases, J lost 2 bases, and 20 bases lay in between. In DNA form, the CDR3 reads TGTGCCAGCAGCTTCATTGGGTTTTCTGGCCAGTCCAAAAACATTCAGTACTTC. Protein product: CASSFIGFSGQSKNIQYF.